One T cell receptor beta chain is described in this entry. Generated by immunoSEQ multiplex PCR, the TCRdb table keeps only in-frame clones and is missing some. Among 55,000 or so clones listed, about nine tenths were seen once. The data were taken from a study of blood T cell repertoires in COVID-19. The sample taken for sequencing was peripheral blood. This TCR was recovered from a man aged 55 to 70 with active COVID-19.

DNA of the CDR3: TGTGCCAGCAGCCAAGTCGCGTCTCAAGAGACCCAGTACTTC. It encodes CASSQVASQETQYF. This rearrangement joins TRBV3-1 (or the pseudogene TRBV3-2) to TRBJ2-5, with D unclear. Deletions cut 1 base from V and 2 bases from J, with 8 bases between. The germline gives CDR1 LGHDT, CDR2 YNNKEL (reference sequence). The CDR3 runs 14 residues.